A selection of T cell receptor beta chains follows, all from one sample in a study of T cells in Graves' hyperthyroidism and ophthalmopathy. TCRdb analysed the multiplex PCR reads with MiXCR anew, one entry per CDR3 protein. The sample records approximately 430,000 distinct CDR3 sequences, 15% to 19% being singletons. The sequenced material came from blood. These TCRs come from a young woman with Graves' hyperthyroidism. The CDR3 runs from the conserved cysteine through the conserved F or W. A D gene is named only where the DNA matches it firmly. Not all rows give a size; the values are once, few, many and, for expanded clones, a class.

CATLRPGQKNIQYF	TGTGCCACCTTACGCCCGGGACAGAAAAACATTCAGTACTTC	many	TRBJ2-4	TRBD1	TRBV15
CASSPGQGGHNEQFF	TGTGCCAGCAGCCCCGGACAGGGGGGGCACAATGAGCAGTTCTTC	-	TRBJ2-1	TRBD1	TRBV5-4
CASMRQGETQYF	TGTGCCAGCATGAGACAGGGGGAGACCCAGTACTTC	-	TRBJ2-5	TRBD1	TRBV5-4
CAISAREAETQYF	TGTGCCATCAGTGCCAGGGAGGCCGAGACCCAGTACTTC	few	TRBJ2-5	-	TRBV10-3
CASSGMNNEQFF	TGCGCCAGCAGCGGGATGAACAATGAGCAGTTCTTC	many	TRBJ2-1	-	TRBV5-1
CASSSTGLLYNEQFF	TGTGCCAGCAGCTCTACAGGTCTCCTTTACAATGAGCAGTTCTTC	few	TRBJ2-1	-	TRBV5-5
CASSLKTNYNEQFF	TGTGCCAGCAGCCTCAAGACTAACTACAATGAGCAGTTCTTC	many	TRBJ2-1	-	TRBV7-2
CASSETGSETQYF	TGTGCCAGCAGTGAAACAGGGAGCGAGACCCAGTACTTC	many	TRBJ2-5	-	TRBV2
CASSPRTGGEAKNIQYF	TGTGCCAGCAGCCCACGGACAGGGGGGGAGGCCAAAAACATTCAGTACTTC	-	TRBJ2-4	TRBD1	TRBV5-5
CASTDRGPDSNEKLFF	TGTGCCAGCACTGACAGGGGGCCGGATTCTAATGAAAAACTGTTTTTT	many	TRBJ1-4	TRBD1	TRBV27